A selection of T cell receptor beta chains follows, all from one sample in a study of control samples from healthy donors and cancer patients. Sequencing was performed with immunoSEQ multiplex PCR; in TCRdb, only in-frame clones are kept and a portion is missing. The table shows about 100,000 clones, with about 89% occurring only once. Sequences were obtained from blood. These receptors all come from a man aged 25 to 40 in good health. CDR3s leave out the opening cysteine and the closing phenylalanine or tryptophan. Each record gives: V gene, J gene, CDR3 protein.

v_gene: TRBV7-2
j_gene: TRBJ1-5
CDR3aa: ASSLVKQPQH

v_gene: TRBV9
j_gene: TRBJ1-6
CDR3aa: ASSARLESPLH

v_gene: TRBV6-2/TRBV6-3
j_gene: TRBJ2-2
CDR3aa: ASSRTEGELF

v_gene: TRBV9
j_gene: TRBJ2-7
CDR3aa: ASSGSGTGSEQY

v_gene: TRBV25-1
j_gene: TRBJ1-1
CDR3aa: ASSEWTGGSSMNTEAF

v_gene: TRBV6-2/TRBV6-3
j_gene: TRBJ2-7
CDR3aa: ASSLGLAGIYEQY

v_gene: TRBV28
j_gene: TRBJ1-3
CDR3aa: ASSLTGSYRNTIY

v_gene: TRBV4-1
j_gene: TRBJ1-2
CDR3aa: ASSQPTGHYGYT

v_gene: TRBV5-6
j_gene: TRBJ1-4
CDR3aa: ASSLRREKLF

v_gene: TRBV19
j_gene: TRBJ2-2
CDR3aa: ASRGGPGELF

v_gene: TRBV11-1
j_gene: TRBJ2-2
CDR3aa: ASSPKRRSFGGELF

v_gene: TRBV19
j_gene: TRBJ2-1
CDR3aa: ASSISGGGIEQF

v_gene: TRBV28
j_gene: TRBJ1-2
CDR3aa: ASRSTGYGYT

v_gene: TRBV15
j_gene: TRBJ2-2
CDR3aa: ATGGLNTGELF

v_gene: TRBV28
j_gene: TRBJ2-1
CDR3aa: ASSLGSSGRAANEQF

v_gene: TRBV7-9
j_gene: TRBJ1-1
CDR3aa: ASSYLTGKNTEAF

v_gene: TRBV7-9
j_gene: TRBJ2-3
CDR3aa: ASSPSGGGGDTQY

v_gene: TRBV24-1
j_gene: TRBJ2-1
CDR3aa: ATRAGTSRLHEQF

v_gene: TRBV7-3
j_gene: TRBJ1-4
CDR3aa: ASTLYGGRNEKLF

v_gene: TRBV28
j_gene: TRBJ1-5
CDR3aa: ASSPVPVQPQH

v_gene: TRBV6-2/TRBV6-3
j_gene: TRBJ1-2
CDR3aa: ASSYSGQASSYGYT

v_gene: TRBV7-8
j_gene: TRBJ2-1
CDR3aa: ASSSTSGTTTEQF